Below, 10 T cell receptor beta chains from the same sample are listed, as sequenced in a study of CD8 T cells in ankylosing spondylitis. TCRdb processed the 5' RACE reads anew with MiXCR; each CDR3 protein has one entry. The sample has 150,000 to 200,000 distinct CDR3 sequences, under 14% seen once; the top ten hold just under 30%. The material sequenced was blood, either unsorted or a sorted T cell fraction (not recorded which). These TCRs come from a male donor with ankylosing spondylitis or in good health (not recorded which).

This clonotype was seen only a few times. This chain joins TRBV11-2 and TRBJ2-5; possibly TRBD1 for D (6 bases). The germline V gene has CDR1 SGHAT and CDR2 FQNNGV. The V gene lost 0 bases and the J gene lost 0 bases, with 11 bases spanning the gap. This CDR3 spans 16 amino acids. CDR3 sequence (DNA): TGTGCCAGCAGCTTAGATCAGGGGTGGAACCAAGAGACCCAGTACTTC. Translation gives CASSLDQGWNQETQYF.

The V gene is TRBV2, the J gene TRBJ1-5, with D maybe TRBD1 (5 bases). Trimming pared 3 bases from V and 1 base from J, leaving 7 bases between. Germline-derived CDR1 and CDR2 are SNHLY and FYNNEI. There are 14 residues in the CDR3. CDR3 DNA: TGTGCCAGCAGTGAGGGACGGAGCAATCAGCCCCAGCATTTT. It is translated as CASSEGRSNQPQHF. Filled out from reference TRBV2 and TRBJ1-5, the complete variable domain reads EPEVTQTPSHQVTQMGQEVILRCVPISNHLYFYWYRQILGQKVEFLVSFYNNEISEKSEIFDDQFSVERPDGSNFTLKIRSTKLEDSAMYFCASSEGRSNQPQHFGDGTRLSIL.

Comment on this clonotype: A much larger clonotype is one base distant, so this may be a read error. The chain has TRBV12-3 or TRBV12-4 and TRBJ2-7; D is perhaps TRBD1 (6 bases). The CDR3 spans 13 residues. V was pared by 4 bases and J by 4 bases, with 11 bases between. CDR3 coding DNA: TGTGCCAGCAGTTACGACAGGAGATACGAGCAGTACTTC. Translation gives CASSYDRRYEQYF.

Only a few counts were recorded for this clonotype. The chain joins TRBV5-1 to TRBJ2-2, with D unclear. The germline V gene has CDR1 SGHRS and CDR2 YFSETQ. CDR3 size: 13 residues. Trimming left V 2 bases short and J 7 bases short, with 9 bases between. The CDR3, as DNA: TGCGCCAGCAGCTTATACGAGTTCGGGGAGCTGTTTTTT. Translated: CASSLYEFGELFF.

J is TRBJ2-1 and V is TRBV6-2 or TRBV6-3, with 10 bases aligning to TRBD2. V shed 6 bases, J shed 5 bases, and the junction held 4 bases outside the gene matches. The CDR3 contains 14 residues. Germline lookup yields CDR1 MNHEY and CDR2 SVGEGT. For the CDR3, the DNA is TGTGCCAGCAGCACTAGCGGGGCTAACAATGAGCAGTTCTTC. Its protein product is CASSTSGANNEQFF.

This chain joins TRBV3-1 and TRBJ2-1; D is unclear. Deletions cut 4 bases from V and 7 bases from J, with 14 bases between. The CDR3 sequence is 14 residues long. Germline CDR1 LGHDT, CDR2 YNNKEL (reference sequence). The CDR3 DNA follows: TGTGCCAGCAGCCCCCTCGCCGGTGGGAATGAGCAGTTCTTC. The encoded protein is CASSPLAGGNEQFF.

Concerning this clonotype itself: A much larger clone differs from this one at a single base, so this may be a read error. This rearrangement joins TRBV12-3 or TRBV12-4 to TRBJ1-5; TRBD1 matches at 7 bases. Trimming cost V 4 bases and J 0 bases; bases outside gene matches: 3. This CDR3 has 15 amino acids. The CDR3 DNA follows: TGTGCCAGCAGTTCCGACAGGGATAGCAATCAGCCCCAGCATTTT. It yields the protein CASSSDRDSNQPQHF.

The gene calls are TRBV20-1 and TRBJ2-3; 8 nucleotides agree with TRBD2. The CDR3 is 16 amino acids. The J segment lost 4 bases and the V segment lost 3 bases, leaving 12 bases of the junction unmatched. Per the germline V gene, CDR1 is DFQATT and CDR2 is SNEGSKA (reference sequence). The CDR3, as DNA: TGCAGTGCTAGCTCTCCGGGGGGGGCCGGCTCAGATACGCAGTATTTT. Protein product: CSASSPGGAGSDTQYF.

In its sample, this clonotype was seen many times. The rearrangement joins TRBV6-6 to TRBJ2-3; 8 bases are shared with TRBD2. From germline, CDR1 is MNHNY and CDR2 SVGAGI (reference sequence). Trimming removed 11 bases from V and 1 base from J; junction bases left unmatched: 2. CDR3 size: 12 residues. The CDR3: CALGGGTDTQYF. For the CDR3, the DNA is TGTGCCCTCGGGGGGGGCACAGATACGCAGTATTTT.

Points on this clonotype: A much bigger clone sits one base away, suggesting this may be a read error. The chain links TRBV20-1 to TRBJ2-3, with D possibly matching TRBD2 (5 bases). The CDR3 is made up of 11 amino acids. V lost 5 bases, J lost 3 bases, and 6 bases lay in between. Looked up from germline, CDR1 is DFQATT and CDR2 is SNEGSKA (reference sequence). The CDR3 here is CSAVATDTQYF. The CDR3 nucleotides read TGCAGTGCTGTAGCGACAGATACGCAGTATTTT.